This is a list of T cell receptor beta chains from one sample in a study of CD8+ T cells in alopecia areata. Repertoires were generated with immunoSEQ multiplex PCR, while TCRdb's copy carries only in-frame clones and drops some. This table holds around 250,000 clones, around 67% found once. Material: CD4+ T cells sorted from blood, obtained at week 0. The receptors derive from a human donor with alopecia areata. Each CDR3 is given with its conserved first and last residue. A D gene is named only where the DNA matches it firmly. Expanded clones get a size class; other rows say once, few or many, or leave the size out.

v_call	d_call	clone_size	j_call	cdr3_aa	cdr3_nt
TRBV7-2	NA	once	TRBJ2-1	CASSSKRLYNEQFF	TGTGCCAGCAGCTCAAAGCGGTTGTACAATGAGCAGTTCTTC
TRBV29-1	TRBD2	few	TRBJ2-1	CSVGGLVPYNEQFF	TGCAGCGTTGGGGGACTAGTCCCTTACAATGAGCAGTTCTTC
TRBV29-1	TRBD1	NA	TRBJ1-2	CSVAGTGVYGYTF	TGCAGCGTTGCAGGGACAGGGGTGTATGGCTACACCTTC
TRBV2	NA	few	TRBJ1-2	CASSPVPPANYGYTF	TGTGCCAGCAGTCCGGTACCTCCCGCTAACTATGGCTACACCTTC
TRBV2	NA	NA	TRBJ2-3	CASSEEAEDTQYF	TGTGCCAGCAGTGAAGAGGCGGAGGATACGCAGTATTTT
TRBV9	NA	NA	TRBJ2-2	CASRSSPSGIPGELFF	TGTGCCAGCAGAAGTTCCCCTTCAGGGATCCCCGGGGAGCTGTTTTTT
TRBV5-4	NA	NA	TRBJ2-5	CASSLGYQETQYF	TGTGCCAGCAGCTTAGGCTACCAAGAGACCCAGTACTTC
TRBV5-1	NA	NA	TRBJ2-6	CASSPIPLSGANVLTF	TGCGCCAGCAGCCCTATCCCTCTCTCTGGGGCCAACGTCCTGACTTTC
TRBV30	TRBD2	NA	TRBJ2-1	CAWSMVAGGNEQFF	TGTGCCTGGAGTATGGTAGCGGGGGGTAATGAGCAGTTCTTC
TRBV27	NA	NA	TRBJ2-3	CASRPVRMGPTDTQYF	TGTGCCAGCAGACCAGTGAGGATGGGCCCGACAGATACGCAGTATTTT
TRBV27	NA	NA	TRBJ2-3	CASRRRPGTTDTQYF	TGTGCCAGCAGAAGGAGACCCGGGACCACAGATACGCAGTATTTT
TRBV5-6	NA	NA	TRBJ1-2	CASSALGHIYGYTF	TGTGCCAGCAGTGCCCTAGGACATATCTATGGCTACACCTTC
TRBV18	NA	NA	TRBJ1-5	CASSPGGFKPQHF	TGTGCCAGTTCACCAGGAGGGTTCAAACCCCAGCATTTT
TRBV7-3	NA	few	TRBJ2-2	CASSLGTATGELFF	TGTGCCAGCAGCTTAGGAACAGCCACCGGGGAGCTGTTTTTT
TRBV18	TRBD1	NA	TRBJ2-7	CASSLLEQGVREQYF	TGTGCCAGCTCCCTGCTGGAACAGGGGGTACGCGAGCAGTACTTC
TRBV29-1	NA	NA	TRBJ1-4	CSVENGDEKLFF	TGCAGCGTTGAAAATGGAGATGAAAAACTGTTTTTT
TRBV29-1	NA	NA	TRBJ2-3	CSVVTGRADTQYF	TGCAGCGTTGTGACAGGGAGGGCAGATACGCAGTATTTT
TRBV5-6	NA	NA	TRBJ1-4	CASSWLRFNEKLFF	TGTGCCAGCAGCTGGTTGCGGTTTAATGAAAAACTGTTTTTT
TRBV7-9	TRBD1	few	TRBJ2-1	CASSRDRGSYNEQFF	TGTGCCAGCAGCCGAGACAGGGGGTCCTACAATGAGCAGTTCTTC
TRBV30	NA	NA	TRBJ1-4	CAWRRTWTVDEKLFF	TGTGCCTGGAGACGGACCTGGACCGTGGACGAAAAACTGTTTTTT
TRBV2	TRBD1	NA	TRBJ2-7	CASSRDRISEQYF	TGTGCCAGCAGTCGGGACAGGATTTCCGAGCAGTACTTC
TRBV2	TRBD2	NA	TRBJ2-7	CASSEPGLAYEQYF	TGTGCCAGCAGTGAACCGGGACTAGCCTACGAGCAGTACTTC
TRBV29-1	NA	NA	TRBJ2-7	CSVETRRNTREQYF	TGCAGCGTAGAGACACGTCGGAACACCCGGGAGCAGTACTTC
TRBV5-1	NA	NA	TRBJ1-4	CASSFGGWGNEKLFF	TGCGCCAGCAGCTTCGGGGGATGGGGTAATGAAAAACTGTTTTTT
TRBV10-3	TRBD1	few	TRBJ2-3	CAIKSGTGTDTQYF	TGTGCCATCAAATCCGGGACAGGGACAGATACGCAGTATTTT
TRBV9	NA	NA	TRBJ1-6	CASSVVDSSNSPLHF	TGTGCCAGCAGCGTAGTTGACAGTTCGAATTCACCCCTCCACTTT
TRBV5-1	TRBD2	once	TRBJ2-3	CASSLTSGSTDTQYF	TGCGCCAGCAGCTTGACTAGCGGAAGCACAGATACGCAGTATTTT
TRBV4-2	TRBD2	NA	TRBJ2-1	CASSQVERGGRREQFF	TGTGCCAGCAGCCAAGTGGAGCGGGGGGGCCGTAGGGAGCAGTTCTTC
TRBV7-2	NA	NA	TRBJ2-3	CASSLGAGPGTDTQYF	TGTGCCAGCAGCTTAGGCGCGGGGCCGGGGACAGATACGCAGTATTTT
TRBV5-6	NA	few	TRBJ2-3	CASSLGFADTQYF	TGTGCCAGCAGCTTGGGATTCGCAGATACGCAGTATTTT
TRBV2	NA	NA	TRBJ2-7	CASRYAAGYEQYF	TGTGCCAGCCGGTACGCGGCAGGGTACGAGCAGTACTTC
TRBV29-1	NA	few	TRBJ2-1	CSVAHNEQFF	TGCAGCGTTGCCCACAATGAGCAGTTCTTC
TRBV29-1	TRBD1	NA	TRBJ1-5	CSVVTGTSDQPQHF	TGCAGCGTTGTGACAGGGACGTCGGATCAGCCCCAGCATTTT
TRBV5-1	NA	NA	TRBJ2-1	CASSLAGRNEQFF	TGCGCCAGCAGCTTGGCCGGGCGCAATGAGCAGTTCTTC
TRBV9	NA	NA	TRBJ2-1	CASSVLRTAPNNEQFF	TGTGCCAGCAGCGTTCTCCGGACAGCTCCCAACAATGAGCAGTTCTTC
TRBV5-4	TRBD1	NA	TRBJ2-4	CASSLGAGGGNIQYF	TGTGCCAGCAGCTTGGGGGCAGGGGGCGGAAACATTCAGTACTTC
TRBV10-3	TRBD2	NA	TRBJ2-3	CAISLSGGVDTQYF	TGTGCCATCAGTTTGAGCGGGGGTGTGGATACGCAGTATTTT
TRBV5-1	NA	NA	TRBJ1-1	CASTEPGATGTEAFF	TGCGCCAGCACGGAACCGGGGGCGACTGGGACTGAAGCTTTCTTT
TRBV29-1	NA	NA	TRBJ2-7	CSVRGPSYEQYF	TGCAGCGTCAGGGGACCGAGCTACGAGCAGTACTTC
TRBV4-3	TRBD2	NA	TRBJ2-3	CASSQEGGAGASTDTQYF	TGCGCCAGCAGCCAAGAGGGGGGAGCGGGGGCAAGCACAGATACGCAGTATTTT
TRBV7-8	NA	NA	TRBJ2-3	CASRGRGSTDTQYF	TGTGCCAGCCGAGGTCGGGGTAGCACAGATACGCAGTATTTT
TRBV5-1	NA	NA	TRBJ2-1	CASSSWGSSYNEQFF	TGCGCCAGCAGCTCCTGGGGTAGCTCCTACAATGAGCAGTTCTTC
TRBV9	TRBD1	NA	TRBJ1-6	CASQGGNSPLHF	TGTGCCAGCCAGGGGGGTAATTCACCCCTCCACTTT
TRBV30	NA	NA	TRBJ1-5	CACEKTGPAGQPQHF	TGTGCCTGTGAAAAGACAGGACCTGCTGGGCAGCCCCAGCATTTT
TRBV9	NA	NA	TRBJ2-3	CASSVTSGSSPDTQYF	TGTGCCAGCAGCGTAACTTCAGGGAGTAGCCCAGATACGCAGTATTTT
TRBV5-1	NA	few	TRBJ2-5	CASSEGRPGETQYF	TGCGCCAGCAGCGAGGGACGGCCTGGGGAGACCCAGTACTTC
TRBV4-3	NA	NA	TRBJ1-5	CASSQDLNQPQHF	TGCGCCAGCAGCCAAGATCTGAATCAGCCCCAGCATTTT
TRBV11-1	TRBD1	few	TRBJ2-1	CASSHTGTGTYNEQFF	TGTGCCAGCAGCCACACCGGGACAGGGACCTACAATGAGCAGTTCTTC
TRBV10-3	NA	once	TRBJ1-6	CAISESTGQQDSPLHF	TGTGCCATCAGTGAGTCGACCGGACAGCAAGATTCACCCCTCCACTTT
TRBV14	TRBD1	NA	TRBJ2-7	CASSGWDREAYEQYF	TGTGCCAGCAGCGGATGGGACAGGGAGGCCTACGAGCAGTACTTC
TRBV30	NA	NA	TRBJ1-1	CAWSVGMNTEAFF	TGTGCCTGGAGTGTAGGAATGAACACTGAAGCTTTCTTT
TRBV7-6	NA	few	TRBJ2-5	CASSLEGTFQETQYF	TGTGCCAGCAGCTTAGAAGGGACATTCCAAGAGACCCAGTACTTC
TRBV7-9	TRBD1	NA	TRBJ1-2	CASSPTGNDGYTF	TGTGCCAGCAGCCCGACAGGGAACGATGGCTACACCTTC
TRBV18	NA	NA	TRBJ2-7	CASSPSFHEQYF	TGTGCCAGCTCACCCAGCTTTCACGAGCAGTACTTC